Detailed here is one T cell receptor beta chain. The V and J ends lost 3 bases and 2 bases respectively, with 11 bases between them. From germline, CDR1 is LNHDA and CDR2 SQIVND (reference sequence). The CDR3 is 14 amino acids. Healthy Caucasian individuals from Russia aged 6 to 90 served as donors. This record comes from a study of blood T cells in healthy people across ages. Then a second PCR, running roughly 6 to 12 cycles, was carried out with a sample-barcoded 5' primer and a J-beta primer mix. All cDNA molecules were each tagged by a template-switch adaptor with 12 random nucleotides. TCRdb re-called the 5' RACE reads through MiXCR, storing one row per CDR3 protein. The profile shows some 1.5 million distinct CDR3 sequences, 28% of them singletons.

The chain recombines TRBV19 with TRBJ2-7, with D perhaps given as TRBD1 or TRBD2 (5 bases each). Sequenced input: blood. The receptor comes from a woman aged 25 to 45 in good health. The CDR3 sequence is CASSIGTQTYEQYF. The CDR3 coding sequence is TGTGCCAGTAGTATCGGGACGCAGACCTACGAGCAGTACTTC.